This TCR beta chain came from a study of blood T cell repertoires in COVID-19. Turning to the study itself: Donors in the United States, Italy and Spain gave samples during acute or convalescent COVID-19. Sources were T cells, B-cell-depleted T cells, or PBMCs; the material itself was cDNA or gDNA.

This CDR3 has 15 residues. Germline V gene sequence: CDR1 SGHVS, CDR2 FQNEAQ. Trimming stripped 2 bases from V and 3 bases from J, with 14 bases between. Original methodology: Estimation of nucleated cell counts was performed using reference gene primer amplification. Libraries were prepared by immunoSEQ multiplex PCR; TCRdb keeps only in-frame clonotypes and omits some of them. V and J calls and clone size are those listed in that table; D and trimming were worked out from the DNA. The sample consists of approximately 200,000 clones, approximately 87% of them appearing once. The chain couples TRBV7-8 to TRBJ2-7, with D possibly TRBD2 on 5 matching bases. This TCR derives from a man aged 60-69 years who had recovered from COVID-19. The sample consisted of peripheral blood. The CDR3 DNA is TGTGCCAGCAGCTTACTAGCCGACGGTATCTACGAGCAGTACTTC. Translating gives CASSLLADGIYEQYF.